The rows below give T cell receptor beta chains drawn from one sample of a study of blood T cell repertoires in COVID-19. The protocol was immunoSEQ multiplex PCR, while the TCRdb copy is restricted to in-frame clones and leaves out a portion. Among more than 250,000 clones listed, approximately 90% were seen once. The sequenced sample consisted of PBMCs or T cells enriched from blood (not recorded which). The source of these receptors is a woman aged 40-49 years who had recovered from COVID-19. Both conserved end residues are part of each CDR3. The order of the fields is V gene, clone size, CDR3 length, D gene, J gene, CDR3 DNA, CDR3 protein. A D gene is named only where the DNA matches it firmly. Clone size is stated in some rows and not others, as once, few, many or a class when expanded.

V: TRBV27; size: NA; length: 14; D: TRBD2; J: TRBJ2-1; DNA: TGTGCCACGAATCCCGGGACTAGGGGTGGTGAGCAGTTCTTC; CDR3: CATNPGTRGGEQFF
V: TRBV27; size: once; length: 14; D: NA; J: TRBJ1-5; DNA: TGTGCCAGCAGTTTGTACGGGAGCAATCAGCCCCAGCATTTT; CDR3: CASSLYGSNQPQHF
V: TRBV5-4; size: few; length: 15; D: NA; J: TRBJ2-5; DNA: TGTGCCAGCAGCTTGGGAACAAATAGGGGGGGGACCCAGTACTTC; CDR3: CASSLGTNRGGTQYF
V: TRBV28; size: NA; length: 15; D: NA; J: TRBJ1-6; DNA: TGTGCCAGCAGTTTAGACCAGGGTTATAATTCACCCCTCCACTTT; CDR3: CASSLDQGYNSPLHF
V: TRBV7-3; size: once; length: 13; D: NA; J: TRBJ2-7; DNA: TGTGCCAGCAGCTTAACATGGAGTTCCGAGCAGTACTTC; CDR3: CASSLTWSSEQYF
V: TRBV28; size: NA; length: 16; D: TRBD1; J: TRBJ1-2; DNA: TGTGCCAGCAGTTTACTAGGACAGGGAGAGGACTATGGCTACACCTTC; CDR3: CASSLLGQGEDYGYTF
V: TRBV7-9; size: once; length: 14; D: TRBD1; J: TRBJ2-7; DNA: TGTGCCAGCAGCTCTTACAGGGGCCGGTACGAGCAGTACTTC; CDR3: CASSSYRGRYEQYF
V: TRBV5-1; size: NA; length: 15; D: NA; J: TRBJ2-3; DNA: TGCGCCAGCAGCTTGGACGGCGGGACCACAGATACGCAGTATTTT; CDR3: CASSLDGGTTDTQYF
V: TRBV5-4; size: NA; length: 16; D: TRBD2; J: TRBJ2-5; DNA: TGTGCCAGCAGCGGGGGGACTAGCGCCCCTCAAGAGACCCAGTACTTC; CDR3: CASSGGTSAPQETQYF
V: TRBV2; size: NA; length: 11; D: NA; J: TRBJ2-7; DNA: TGTGCCAGCAGTCCTATCCGGGAGCAGTACTTC; CDR3: CASSPIREQYF
V: TRBV29-1; size: once; length: 13; D: NA; J: TRBJ2-3; DNA: TGCAGCGTTGACTGGCTAGGCTCGCCTACGCAGTATTTT; CDR3: CSVDWLGSPTQYF
V: TRBV10-1; size: NA; length: 17; D: NA; J: TRBJ2-3; DNA: TGCGCCAGCAGTGGATCCCCACAGGTTGGGTACACAGATACGCAGTATTTT; CDR3: CASSGSPQVGYTDTQYF
V: TRBV24-1; size: NA; length: 15; D: NA; J: TRBJ2-1; DNA: TGTGCCACCCGATCATCCTGGACAGCATACAATGAGCAGTTCTTC; CDR3: CATRSSWTAYNEQFF
V: TRBV12-3/TRBV12-4; size: NA; length: 13; D: NA; J: TRBJ1-6; DNA: TGTGCCAGTAGGGGCCGGAATAATTCACCCCTCCACTTT; CDR3: CASRGRNNSPLHF
V: TRBV7-2; size: once; length: 14; D: NA; J: TRBJ2-5; DNA: TGTGCCAGCAGCTTAGGACTAGTCCCAGAGACCCAGTACTTC; CDR3: CASSLGLVPETQYF
V: TRBV6-6; size: NA; length: 14; D: TRBD1; J: TRBJ1-1; DNA: TGTGCCAGCAGCGGGACAGGGCCGAACACTGAAGCTTTCTTT; CDR3: CASSGTGPNTEAFF
V: TRBV7-2; size: NA; length: 16; D: NA; J: TRBJ1-6; DNA: TGTGCCAGCAGCTTGCTGGGGAGCTCCTATAATTCACCCCTCCACTTT; CDR3: CASSLLGSSYNSPLHF
V: TRBV28; size: NA; length: 14; D: NA; J: TRBJ2-7; DNA: TGTGCCAGCACCCTAGACAGGCCAGCCTACGAGCAGTACTTC; CDR3: CASTLDRPAYEQYF
V: TRBV27; size: NA; length: 15; D: NA; J: TRBJ2-1; DNA: TGTGCCAGCAGTTTAAATGGCACAGGGTGGGATGAGCAGTTCTTC; CDR3: CASSLNGTGWDEQFF
V: TRBV24-1; size: NA; length: 16; D: NA; J: TRBJ2-1; DNA: TGTGCCACCAGTGACCCCAACAGGGCGGGTCGCAATGAGCAGTTCTTC; CDR3: CATSDPNRAGRNEQFF
V: TRBV4-2; size: NA; length: 15; D: NA; J: TRBJ2-7; DNA: TGTGCCAGCAGCCAAGAAGGGTCCAGGAGGTACGAGCAGTACTTC; CDR3: CASSQEGSRRYEQYF
V: TRBV7-6; size: once; length: 15; D: NA; J: TRBJ1-2; DNA: TGTGCCAGCAGCGCCGACAGAGGACTAAGGGATGGCTACACCTTC; CDR3: CASSADRGLRDGYTF
V: TRBV28; size: NA; length: 15; D: TRBD1; J: TRBJ2-7; DNA: TGTGCCAGCAGTGGACAGGGGACGATACACTACGAGCAGTACTTC; CDR3: CASSGQGTIHYEQYF
V: TRBV6-2/TRBV6-3; size: NA; length: 15; D: TRBD2; J: TRBJ2-2; DNA: TGTGCCAGCAGTACTAGCGGGACTTACACCGGGGAGCTGTTTTTT; CDR3: CASSTSGTYTGELFF
V: TRBV19; size: NA; length: 15; D: TRBD2; J: TRBJ2-3; DNA: TGTGCCAGTAGGGCGAGCGGGAGCATCACAGATACGCAGTATTTT; CDR3: CASRASGSITDTQYF
V: TRBV29-1; size: NA; length: 18; D: TRBD2; J: TRBJ2-7; DNA: TGCAGCGTTGGCCCGACTAGCGGGAGGGTAATGGGCCCCTACGAGCAGTACTTC; CDR3: CSVGPTSGRVMGPYEQYF
V: TRBV27; size: NA; length: 15; D: TRBD1; J: TRBJ2-7; DNA: TGTGCCAGCAGACTGACAGGGGCCGGTGCCTACGAGCAGTACTTC; CDR3: CASRLTGAGAYEQYF
V: TRBV7-3; size: NA; length: 15; D: TRBD2; J: TRBJ2-7; DNA: TGTGCCAGCAGCCCTTCGACTAGCGGGAGTCAGGAGCAGTACTTC; CDR3: CASSPSTSGSQEQYF
V: TRBV7-2; size: NA; length: 14; D: TRBD2; J: TRBJ2-3; DNA: TGTGCCAGCGCGAGTCTAGCGGGCACAGATACGCAGTATTTT; CDR3: CASASLAGTDTQYF